The next 2 T cell receptor beta chains were all read from a single sample in a study of shared clonotypes between healthy human individuals (dated by TCRdb to between 2020 and 2021). The library was generated by the immunoSEQ multiplex PCR assay. Entries here come from immuneACCESS through TCRdb and include only in-frame sequences with V and J called. Some clones fail to appear in such tables; in the studies checked, an unresolved V gene covers under half of the shortfall, and the cause of the remainder is unknown. For this sample the table gives some 530,000 clones, of which over 70% were detected only once. The top ten hold roughly an eighth of the sample. Sample: PBMCs. The receptors come from a woman aged 40 to 50 in good health. Some clones in this sample may be carry-over from other donors' samples.

The chain couples TRBV6-5 to TRBJ2-2; D uncertain. V lost 2 bases to trimming and J lost 6 bases, with 10 bases between them. The V gene's germline CDR1 is MNHEY and CDR2 SVGAGI. There are 14 residues in the CDR3. The CDR3 nucleotides are TGTGCCAGCAGTTACGCCGCTAGGTCCGGGGAGCTGTTTTTT. It is translated as CASSYAARSGELFF.

The V call is TRBV9, the J call TRBJ2-1, with D possibly being TRBD1 (5 bases). This CDR3 spans 15 amino acids. Trimming took 4 bases from V and 1 from J, leaving 12 bases between them. From germline, CDR1 is SGDLS and CDR2 YYNGEE. The CDR3 DNA is TGTGCCAGCAGCTCCTCCACAGGTTCCTACAATGAGCAGTTCTTC. This translates into CASSSSTGSYNEQFF. Full variable domain (rest looked up from reference TRBV9 and TRBJ2-1): DSGVTQTPKHLITATGQRVTLRCSPRSGDLSVYWYQQSLDQGLQFLIQYYNGEERAKGNILERFSAQQFPDLHSELNLSSLELGDSALYFCASSSSTGSYNEQFFGPGTRLTVL.